The present T cell receptor beta chain was sequenced within a study of T cell responses to AZD1222 COVID-19 vaccine. Study-level background: Second-dose groups at about 4 or about 12 weeks were pooled.

The length of the CDR3 is 16 residues. V was clipped by 6 bases and J by 8 bases, with 23 bases between them. Germline assignment: CDR1 KGHSH and CDR2 LQKENI. Points from the study as a whole: Just six or seven AZD1222 recipients tested seropositive at baseline. Most donors were white British, females outnumbered males, and clonal diversity was possibly underestimated.

Remarks on this clone: What it recognizes is unknown.

Some clones are missing from TCRdb's copy, which holds only in-frame ones; the method was immunoSEQ multiplex PCR. The sample holds about 110,000 clones; approximately 91% are singletons and the top ten take roughly 18%. The material was peripheral blood, obtained on day 0 of AZD1222 vaccination. The sequence came from an adult in good health. This rearrangement joins TRBV18 to TRBJ2-1; a weak D match, TRBD2 (7 bases). This CDR3 reads CASSDATAGAHDEQFF. CDR3 DNA: TGTGCCAGCTCCGACGCTACCGCGGGGGCCCACGATGAGCAGTTCTTC.